What follows is one T cell receptor (beta chain) and its context. Its antigen is currently not known. This may be a read error: a much more frequent sequence differs by one nucleotide. Since no conserved phenylalanine or tryptophan closes the CDR3, a read error is the likely cause. The data derive from a study of spatial heterogeneity in lung cancer (dated by TCRdb to the late 2010s). About the investigation overall: Beta-chain transcripts were consistently detected in greater numbers than alpha-chain transcripts, which likely reflects a higher abundance of beta-chain transcripts. The study quantitatively compared TCR alpha and beta repertoires across multiple tumor regions, matched nontumor lung and blood in non-small cell lung cancer. TCR repertoire features were related to nonsynonymous mutation counts determined by whole-exome sequencing of tumor tissue. Both alpha and beta chains were TCR-sequenced in samples taken at surgery, namely 220 tumor regions, under 80 matched nontumor lung samples and over 55 PBMC samples. In tumor regions, TCR transcript counts showed a strong correlation with a T cell transcriptional module score from matched bulk RNA-seq. In the raw uncorrected reads, each unique combination of TCR and UMI appeared on average more than ten times. On the study overall, not on this receptor specifically: Counts of ubiquitous and regional expanded TCRs were found to correlate with counts of ubiquitous and regional nonsynonymous mutations, respectively. The tumor nonsynonymous mutation count correlated with the number of expanded alpha and beta TCRs within the tumor. Confirming at a functional level the hypothesis that regional TCRs recognize regional mutations was considered to require additional single-cell paired TCR alpha and beta sequencing. Estimated TCR-seq coverage of tumor T cells was only roughly 7% for alpha chains and about 14% for beta chains.

Reading the label with the study, this specimen's time point is: sample taken at primary tumor resection. Samples were obtained from about 69 patients with early-stage, untreated non-small cell lung cancer from the lung TRACERx cohort. TCR sequencing used whole RNA extracted from tumor and nontumor lung tissue, or from cryopreserved PBMC samples, without cell sorting. Patients were selected for TCR sequencing only if sufficient RNA was available from at least two tumor regions. A lung pathologist reviewed the tumor and adjacent nontumor lung specimens before the specimens were selected. CDR1 and CDR2 were assigned from the germline V gene as LGHNA and YNFKEQ. V sheds 4 bases and J sheds 4 bases, leaving 20 bases between their ends. The CDR3 sequence runs 16 residues, both termini included. Only CDR3 DNA remains: 48 bases, in frame from the first base. The receptor library was made with 5' RACE. Sequencing was carried out with a NextSeq 500. To allow correction of PCR and sequencing errors, the TCR library protocol tagged every TCR cDNA molecule with a unique molecular identifier. The authors processed their data as follows. TCR identification, UMI-based error correction and CDR3 extraction were performed with Decombinator tools. Expanded TCRs were defined as those above a frequency of 2 per 1,000, corresponding to the top 1% of the tumor frequency distribution. Expanded tumor TCRs were classed as regional if statistically deemed absent (corrected P<0.05) from at least one tumor region, otherwise ubiquitous. Renyi diversity was calculated using the R vegan package after each repertoire was subsampled 100 times to 5,000 TCRs. To build CDR3 similarity networks, amino acid triplet string-kernel similarity was used, and CDR3s were connected when their pairwise similarity was above 0.82. Starting from the raw public reads, TCRdb applied fastp trimming at Q25, assembled clones with MiXCR and retained in-frame beta chains. Merged by CDR3 protein, the rows form single entries marked with the most common genes and DNA. TCRdb's processing, not the authors', yielded these V and J calls. This sample is represented by about 30,000 distinct CDR3 sequences; 7.1% of them were singletons. About 25% of the sample goes to the ten largest clones.

The receptor comes from a male donor with early-stage non-small cell lung cancer. Sequenced material: lung tumor tissue, taken at surgery. The rearranged segments are TRBV4-2 and TRBJ2-7; matching of 5 bases hints at TRBD2 as the D gene. The DNA reads TGTGCCAGCAGCCCAGCCAACCAAGCGGCGGCTTACGAGCAGTACTAC. It translates as CASSPANQAAAYEQYY.